A single sample gave rise to the 25 T cell receptor beta chains below, sequenced in a study of blood T cells in healthy people across ages. Alongside a J-beta primer mix, a sample-barcoded 5' primer served in a second PCR lasting about 6 to 11 cycles. MiXCR, run by TCRdb on the 5' RACE reads, gives a single entry per CDR3 protein. Of some 1 million distinct CDR3 sequences listed, roughly 45% are singletons. The source material was blood. These receptors came from an older woman in good health.

This clonotype was detected only a few times. The chain's CDR3 is CAIRRQGANTGELFF. In nucleotides, the CDR3 is TGTGCCATCAGACGACAGGGGGCGAACACCGGGGAGCTGTTTTTT. The chain links TRBV10-3 to TRBJ2-2, with 9 bases lining up with TRBD1. The CDR3 totals 15 residues. The junction had 2 bases not matched to a gene; V was cut back by 6 bases and J by 0 bases. From germline, CDR1 is ENHRY and CDR2 SYGVKD.

This clonotype was observed a few times. This sequence joins TRBV5-1 and TRBJ1-1; no clear D. The CDR3 runs 15 residues. V lost 2 bases and J 1 base, leaving 12 bases between the germline ends. Germline CDR1 and CDR2: SGHRS and YFSETQ. The CDR3 spells CASSLAVRTNTEAFF. CDR3 DNA sequence: TGCGCCAGCAGCTTAGCCGTGAGGACGAACACTGAAGCTTTCTTT.

The rearrangement joins TRBV10-3 to TRBJ2-1; perhaps TRBD2 as D (5 bases). Germline-derived CDR1 and CDR2 are ENHRY and SYGVKD. V was cut by 10 bases and J by 12 bases, with 19 bases left in between. The CDR3 runs to 12 residues. The CDR3 sequence: CATSPGREGQFF. As DNA, the CDR3 is TGTGCCACGTCCCCCGGCCGGGAAGGGCAGTTCTTC.

The J gene is TRBJ1-1, the V gene TRBV27; no clear D. This CDR3 comprises 13 residues. V was cut by 5 bases and J by 0 bases, with 7 bases left in between. Germline V CDR1 and CDR2: MNHEY, SMNVEV (reference sequence). Here the CDR3 DNA reads TGTGCCAGCAGTATGACTTTGAACACTGAAGCTTTCTTT. Residues: CASSMTLNTEAFF.

The sample holds many counts of this clonotype. J is TRBJ2-4 and V is TRBV21-1; the D segment call TRBD1 is taken from the table without a DNA check. TRBV21-1 is a pseudogene. The CDR3 length is 20 residues. CDR3 DNA sequence: TGTGCCAGCACCGGGGACAGGGTGTTTGTTGTAGTTGTAGCCAAAAACATTCAGTACTTC. Residues: CASTGDRVFVVVVAKNIQYF.

This clonotype turned up a few times. In DNA, the CDR3 is TGCGCCAGCAGCTTGGATCCGGCGGGAGGTGTGAAGGAGACCCAGTACTTC. Protein product: CASSLDPAGGVKETQYF. The J gene is TRBJ2-5, the V gene TRBV5-1; 8 bases line up with TRBD2. CDR3 length: 17 amino acids. Trimming took 0 bases from V and 5 from J; bases not matched to a gene: 12. Germline CDR1 and CDR2: SGHRS and YFSETQ.

The table lists this clonotype with a few counts. V usage is TRBV20-1 and J usage is TRBJ1-5; TRBD1 is a possible D gene (6 bases). The CDR3 consists of 12 residues. Germline CDR1 is DFQATT and CDR2 is SNEGSKA (reference sequence). The germline V and J ends were trimmed by 6 bases and 7 bases, with 13 bases remaining between them. This CDR3 is CSAARQDQPQHF. The CDR3 nucleotides read TGCAGTGCAGCGAGACAGGACCAGCCCCAGCATTTT.

This clonotype was observed a handful of times. The chain is built from TRBV12-3 or TRBV12-4 and TRBJ2-1; 8 nucleotides line up with TRBD2. CDR3 length: 15 amino acids. V was clipped by 3 bases and J by 5 bases; unmatched bases: 6. The CDR3: CASSFRASGHNEQFF. CDR3 in DNA: TGTGCCAGCAGTTTTCGGGCTAGCGGGCACAATGAGCAGTTCTTC.

This clonotype was found a few times. The rearrangement links TRBV25-1 to TRBJ2-3, with TRBD2 matching over 7 bases. The CDR3 contains 17 residues. Germline V lookup: CDR1 MGHDK, CDR2 SYGVNS. Trimming took 2 bases from V and 2 from J; bases not matched to a gene: 10. The CDR3 is CASSEGTSGTHTDTQYF. The CDR3, as DNA: TGTGCCAGCAGTGAAGGGACGAGCGGGACTCACACAGATACGCAGTATTTT.

V usage is TRBV15 and J usage is TRBJ2-7, with D possibly being TRBD2 (6 bases). CDR3 length: 15 amino acids. V lost 4 bases and J 7 bases, leaving 20 bases between the germline ends. Per the germline V gene, CDR1 is LNHNV and CDR2 is YYDKDF (reference sequence). CDR3 residues: CATSISRDTYNEQYF. For the CDR3, the DNA is TGTGCCACCAGCATCTCGCGGGATACCTACAATGAGCAGTACTTC. Together with reference TRBV15 and TRBJ2-7, the CDR3 gives the full variable domain: DAMVIQNPRYQVTQFGKPVTLSCSQTLNHNVMYWYQQKSSQAPKLLFHYYDKDFNNEADTPDNFQSRRPNTSFCFLDIRSPGLGDTAMYLCATSISRDTYNEQYFGPGTRLTVT.

The chain links TRBV5-1 to TRBJ2-7; 7 positions agree with TRBD1. V shed 4 bases and J 3 bases; nucleotides not matched to a gene: 10. The V gene's germline CDR1 is SGHRS and CDR2 YFSETQ. This CDR3 has 15 residues. The CDR3 region has the DNA TGCGCCAGCAGCGTAACCCCGGACAGGAGCTACGAGCAGTACTTC. The encoded protein is CASSVTPDRSYEQYF.

The chain couples TRBV7-9 to TRBJ2-5, with a weak D call TRBD2 (6 bases). CDR3 size: 16 residues. Germline V gene lookup returns CDR1 SEHNR and CDR2 FQNEAQ (reference sequence). Trimming cost V 3 bases and J 11 bases, with 25 bases left between them. CDR3 DNA sequence: TGTGCCAGCAGCTTCGGGGGTAGAGGCTCCTACAATGAGCAGTACTTC. The encoded protein is CASSFGGRGSYNEQYF. Complete variable domain (other parts from reference TRBV7-9 and TRBJ2-5): DTGVSQNPRHKITKRGQNVTFRCDPISEHNRLYWYRQTLGQGPEFLTYFQNEAQLEKSRLLSDRFSAERPKGSFSTLEIQRTEQGDSAMYLCASSFGGRGSYNEQYFGPGTRLLVL.

This clonotype has only a few counts. The rearrangement uses TRBV27 and TRBJ2-7; possibly TRBD1 for D (7 bases). Germline V gives CDR1 MNHEY, CDR2 SMNVEV (reference sequence). Trimming left V 0 bases short and J 4 bases short, with 16 bases between. This CDR3 is built from 16 residues. For the CDR3, the DNA is TGTGCCAGCAGTTTATCGCGGGACAGCCTAGGGTACGAGCAGTACTTC. Amino acid sequence: CASSLSRDSLGYEQYF.

V and J are TRBV9 and TRBJ2-3, with 9 bases identical to TRBD2. CDR1 and CDR2 (germline): SGDLS, YYNGEE. The ends lost 4 bases at V and 0 bases at J; junction bases unmatched: 15. There are 19 residues in the CDR3. The CDR3 DNA sequence: TGTGCCAGCAGCCCCGTAAGATTGACTAGCGGCCCTAGCACAGATACGCAGTATTTT. Translating it yields CASSPVRLTSGPSTDTQYF.

V usage is TRBV11-1 and J usage is TRBJ2-7; the match to TRBD1 covers 7 bases. Looked up from germline, CDR1 is SGHAT and CDR2 is FQDESV (reference sequence). The CDR3 loop spans 15 amino acids. Germline trimming cut 4 bases from V and 0 bases from J; bases unmatched to any gene: 6. CDR3 loop: CASSWTGLSSYEQYF. Here the CDR3 DNA reads TGTGCCAGCAGCTGGACAGGTTTAAGCTCCTACGAGCAGTACTTC. Drawing the rest from reference TRBV11-1 and TRBJ2-7, the complete variable domain is EAEVAQSPRYKITEKSQAVAFWCDPISGHATLYWYRQILGQGPELLVQFQDESVVDDSQLPKDRFSAERLKGVDSTLKIQPAELGDSAMYLCASSWTGLSSYEQYFGPGTRLTVT.

The rearrangement uses TRBV29-1 and TRBJ2-1; D is possibly TRBD1 or TRBD2 (6 bases each). V dropped 0 bases and J dropped 9 bases, with 12 bases sitting between them. This CDR3 region has 13 residues. Germline V gene sequence: CDR1 SQVTM, CDR2 ANQGSEA. CDR3 nucleotides: TGCAGCGTTGAAGACAGGGAGGACAGTGAGCAGTTCTTC. The encoded protein is CSVEDREDSEQFF.

This clonotype is a singleton in its sample. This chain links TRBV21-1 with TRBJ2-6. TRBV21-1 is assigned pseudogene status. The CDR3 has 18 amino acids. The CDR3 DNA sequence: TGTGCCAGCAGCAAAGGGGGTCTTAGCAGGTCTGGGGCCAACGTCCTGACTTTC. Translation: CASSKGGLSRSGANVLTF.

The genes are TRBV29-1 and TRBJ2-1; D possibly matches TRBD1 or TRBD2 (5 bases each). The CDR3 sequence is 13 residues long. The germline V and J ends were trimmed by 3 bases and 4 bases, with 10 bases remaining between them. Per germline, CDR1 SQVTM and CDR2 ANQGSEA. DNA for the CDR3: TGCAGCGTTGAGGGGGACGGTTACAATGAGCAGTTCTTC. It specifies CSVEGDGYNEQFF.

V usage is TRBV27 and J usage is TRBJ2-7; tentative D call: TRBD1 (7 bases). V gave up 3 bases and J gave up 1 base, with 16 bases separating them. The CDR3 is 16 residues long. Per the germline V gene, CDR1 is MNHEY and CDR2 is SMNVEV (reference sequence). The CDR3 region is CASSFRQGGPSYEQYF. The CDR3 nucleotides are TGTGCCAGCAGTTTTCGACAGGGAGGCCCTTCCTACGAGCAGTACTTC.

This clonotype came up a few times. The chain is built from TRBV6-1 and TRBJ2-1, with 9 positions matching TRBD1. Germline V gene lookup returns CDR1 MNHNS and CDR2 SASEGT. This CDR3 region has 16 residues. V shed 6 bases, J shed 8 bases, and the junction held 14 bases outside the gene matches. CDR3 region: CASSKEGGQGTDEQFF. In nucleotides, the CDR3 is TGTGCCAGCAGCAAAGAGGGGGGACAGGGAACCGATGAGCAGTTCTTC.

This chain joins TRBV5-1 and TRBJ2-5, with TRBD2 identical over 9 bases. The CDR3 totals 14 residues. J lost 4 bases, V lost 3 bases, and 4 bases had no gene match. Germline lookup yields CDR1 SGHRS and CDR2 YFSETQ. CDR3: CASSSSGKLETQYF. The CDR3 DNA reads as TGCGCCAGCAGCTCTAGCGGGAAATTAGAGACCCAGTACTTC.

The chain employs TRBV4-1 and TRBJ2-3; TRBD1 matches 7 bases. After removal of 4 bases from V and 1 base from J, the junction contained 5 bases not matched to a gene. CDR3 size: 15 residues. Germline V gene data show CDR1 as MGHRA and CDR2 as YSYEKL. DNA for the CDR3: TGCGCCAGCAGCCCCCGGGACAGCCGCACAGATACGCAGTATTTT. Protein product: CASSPRDSRTDTQYF.

The chain employs TRBV7-8 and TRBJ1-2, with a weak D call TRBD1 (6 bases). CDR1 and CDR2 from the germline V gene are SGHVS and FQNEAQ. The CDR3 is 16 amino acids. The V and J ends lost 5 bases and 5 bases respectively, with 21 bases between them. CDR3 sequence: CASSPLNRQAVYGYTF. Here the CDR3 DNA reads TGTGCCAGCAGCCCCCTTAACCGACAGGCGGTATATGGCTACACCTTC.

The V and J genes are TRBV7-6 and TRBJ2-7; 7 nucleotides match TRBD1. This CDR3 is 17 amino acids long. CDR1 and CDR2 (germline): SGHVS, FNYEAQ. V lost 3 bases, J lost 3 bases, and 14 bases stayed unmatched. This CDR3 reads CASSLGNPGTEIYEQYF. The DNA of the CDR3 is TGTGCCAGCAGCTTGGGCAATCCCGGGACAGAAATCTACGAGCAGTACTTC.

Worth noting for this clonotype: A much larger clonotype is one base distant, so this may be a read error. This chain links TRBV14 with TRBJ1-6, with D possibly TRBD1 on 5 matching bases. The CDR3 extends over 16 amino acids. Germline CDR1 is SGHDN and CDR2 is FVKESK. The CDR3 is CASSQDGQGRRSPPHF. CDR3 coding DNA: TGTGCCAGCAGCCAAGATGGTCAGGGACGGCGTTCACCCCCCCACTTT.